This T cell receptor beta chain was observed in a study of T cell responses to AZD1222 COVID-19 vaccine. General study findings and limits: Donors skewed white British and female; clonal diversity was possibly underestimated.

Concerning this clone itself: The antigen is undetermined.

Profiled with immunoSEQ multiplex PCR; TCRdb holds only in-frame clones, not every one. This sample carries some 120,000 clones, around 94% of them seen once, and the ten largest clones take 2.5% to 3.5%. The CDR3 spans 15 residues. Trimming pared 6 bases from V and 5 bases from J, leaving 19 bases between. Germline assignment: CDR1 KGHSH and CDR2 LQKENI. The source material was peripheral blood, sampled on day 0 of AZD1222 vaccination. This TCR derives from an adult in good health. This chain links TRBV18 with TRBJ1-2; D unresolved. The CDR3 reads CASSPPTPSYYGYTF. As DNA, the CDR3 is TGTGCCAGCTCCCCCCCCACACCAAGTTATTATGGCTACACCTTC.